The 30 T cell receptor beta chains presented below share a single source sample, sequenced in a study of blood T cell repertoires in COVID-19. Repertoires were generated with immunoSEQ multiplex PCR, while TCRdb's copy carries only in-frame clones and drops some. The repertoire holds around 100,000 clones, with roughly 83% as singletons. What was sequenced was peripheral blood. Every receptor here comes from a woman aged 65 to 85 with acute or convalescent COVID-19.

This chain joins TRBV19 and TRBJ1-1; tentative D call: TRBD1 (5 bases). This CDR3 region has 14 residues. Trimming cost V 0 bases and J 5 bases, with 10 bases left between them. The germline V gene has CDR1 LNHDA and CDR2 SQIVND (reference sequence). CDR3 sequence: CASSIDRERTEAFF. The CDR3 DNA follows: TGTGCCAGTAGTATAGACAGGGAAAGGACTGAAGCTTTCTTT.

J is TRBJ1-4 and V is TRBV19; the D gene is possibly TRBD1 (5 bases). Between the trimmed V and J ends, which lost 10 bases and 5 bases, there was a span of 14 bases. This CDR3 is built from 13 residues. Germline-derived CDR1 and CDR2 are LNHDA and SQIVND (reference sequence). The CDR3 loop is CATLRQGNEKLFF. Here the CDR3 DNA reads TGTGCCACCCTACGTCAGGGAAATGAAAAACTGTTTTTT.

The genes are TRBV18 and TRBJ1-2; D remains unclear. The V end was cut by 5 bases, the J end by 0 bases, with 10 bases between. Looked up from germline, CDR1 is KGHSH and CDR2 is LQKENI. This CDR3 is built from 14 residues. The DNA for the CDR3 is TGTGCCAGCTCAGCAGGCAGCTCTAACTATGGCTACACCTTC. This gives the protein CASSAGSSNYGYTF. Drawing the rest from reference TRBV18 and TRBJ1-2, the complete variable domain is NAGVMQNPRHLVRRRGQEARLRCSPMKGHSHVYWYRQLPEEGLKFMVYLQKENIIDESGMPKERFSAEFPKEGPSILRIQQVVRGDSAAYFCASSAGSSNYGYTFGSGTRLTVV.

The chain employs TRBV18 and TRBJ1-5; a weak D match, TRBD1 (6 bases). This CDR3 region has 15 residues. Germline values: CDR1 KGHSH, CDR2 LQKENI. Between the trimmed V and J ends, which lost 2 bases and 0 bases, there was a span of 8 bases. The CDR3 region is CASSPEGDSNQPQHF. The CDR3 nucleotides read TGTGCCAGCTCACCAGAGGGGGATAGCAATCAGCCCCAGCATTTT.

The chain uses TRBV24-1 and TRBJ2-7; 7 nucleotides align to TRBD2. V trimming: 5 bases; J trimming: 5 bases; junction bases outside the gene matches: 8. The CDR3 has 14 amino acids. Germline CDR1 is KGHDR and CDR2 is SFDVKD. The CDR3 spells CATSGVGGLNEQYF. In DNA, the CDR3 is TGTGCCACCAGTGGAGTGGGAGGGTTAAACGAGCAGTACTTC.

This clone was observed a few times. CDR3 nucleotides: TGTGCCAGCAGTGAGCAGGTTGGCTATGGCTACACCTTC. It is translated as CASSEQVGYGYTF. V usage is TRBV12-3 or TRBV12-4 and J usage is TRBJ1-2; D not certain. This CDR3 is 13 amino acids long. V lost 5 bases to trimming and J lost 4 bases, with 11 bases between them.

This rearrangement joins TRBV3-1 (or the pseudogene TRBV3-2) to TRBJ1-2; TRBD1 matches at 7 bases. The CDR3 length is 15 residues. V trimming: 2 bases; J trimming: 7 bases; junction bases outside the gene matches: 10. Germline CDR1 and CDR2: LGHDT and YNNKEL (reference sequence). The CDR3 loop reads CASSQRRAQGGGYTF. CDR3 bases: TGTGCCAGCAGCCAAAGGAGGGCCCAGGGGGGTGGCTACACCTTC.

CDR3 DNA sequence: TGTGCCACCAGCAGAGATTCGGACAGCTACGAGCAGTACTTC. It is translated as CATSRDSDSYEQYF. The chain joins TRBV15 to TRBJ2-7; D possibly corresponds to TRBD1 (6 bases). The CDR3 has 14 residues. Trimming removed 0 bases at V and 3 bases at J, with 9 bases between. From germline, CDR1 is LNHNV and CDR2 YYDKDF (reference sequence).

The chain is built from TRBV5-4 and TRBJ1-6, with D tentatively TRBD1 (5 bases). This CDR3 comprises 13 residues. Germline assignment: CDR1 SGHNT and CDR2 YYREEE (reference sequence). With 6 bases removed from V and 7 bases from J, the gap between germline ends came to 11 bases. CDR3 loop: CASTIWGNSPLHF. The CDR3 DNA follows: TGTGCCAGCACCATCTGGGGCAATTCACCCCTCCACTTT.

The gene calls are TRBV6-6 and TRBJ1-5, with D perhaps matching TRBD1 (6 bases). This CDR3 contains 14 residues. Germline lookup yields CDR1 MNHNY and CDR2 SVGAGI (reference sequence). The V end was cut by 2 bases, the J end by 5 bases, with 10 bases between. The CDR3 is CASSYTGKDQPQHF. CDR3 coding DNA: TGTGCCAGCAGTTACACAGGGAAGGATCAGCCCCAGCATTTT.

This chain uses TRBV5-1 with TRBJ1-2; possible D gene TRBD1, 5 bases. V shed 4 bases and J shed 4 bases, with 11 bases lying between them. Germline V lookup: CDR1 SGHRS, CDR2 YFSETQ. The CDR3 runs to 13 residues. CDR3 bases: TGCGCCAGCAGCGCGGGGGGAGGCTATGGCTACACCTTC. Translating it yields CASSAGGGYGYTF.

The chain couples TRBV5-4 to TRBJ1-1; no firm D call. Trimming pared 4 bases from V and 2 bases from J, leaving 6 bases between. The germline gives CDR1 SGHNT, CDR2 YYREEE (reference sequence). This CDR3 comprises 12 residues. CDR3 nucleotide sequence: TGTGCCAGCAGCCTAGATAACACTGAAGCTTTCTTT. As protein: CASSLDNTEAFF. Full variable domain (outside the CDR3, taken from reference TRBV5-4 and TRBJ1-1): ETGVTQSPTHLIKTRGQQVTLRCSSQSGHNTVSWYQQALGQGPQFIFQYYREEENGRGNFPPRFSGLQFPNYSSELNVNALELDDSALYLCASSLDNTEAFFGQGTRLTVV.

This clone was counted once. The gene calls are TRBV10-3 and TRBJ1-6; D call uncertain. V lost 2 bases and J lost 9, with 8 bases in between. The CDR3 has 13 amino acids. Germline V gene sequence: CDR1 ENHRY, CDR2 SYGVKD. CDR3 sequence reads: CAISERGISPLHF. The CDR3 coding sequence is TGTGCCATCAGTGAGCGCGGGATTTCACCCCTCCACTTT.

The rearrangement links TRBV3-1 (or the pseudogene TRBV3-2) to TRBJ1-1; D unresolved. The CDR3 length is 12 residues. V was trimmed by 5 bases and J by 1 base, leaving 5 bases between them. Per germline, CDR1 LGHDT and CDR2 YNNKEL (reference sequence). The CDR3 here is CASSEPNTEAFF. The CDR3 nucleotides are TGTGCCAGCAGCGAGCCGAACACTGAAGCTTTCTTT.

The chain carries TRBV18 and TRBJ2-3; D is ambiguous. The CDR3 runs to 12 residues. The germline V and J ends were trimmed by 3 bases and 7 bases, with 8 bases remaining between them. Per germline, CDR1 KGHSH and CDR2 LQKENI. The CDR3 sequence is CASSPDRYTQYF. In nucleotides, the CDR3 is TGTGCCAGCTCACCCGATCGGTATACGCAGTATTTT.

This rearrangement joins TRBV5-1 to TRBJ2-7, with D possibly being TRBD2 (7 bases). CDR1 SGHRS and CDR2 YFSETQ come from the germline V gene. Trimming pared 4 bases from V and 2 bases from J, leaving 13 bases between. This CDR3 is built from 14 residues. The CDR3 coding sequence is TGCGCCAGCAGCCGGGGGCGGGGGACCTACGAGCAGTACTTC. This translates into CASSRGRGTYEQYF.

The chain links TRBV7-6 to TRBJ2-3; TRBD2 matches 8 bases. Germline V CDR1 and CDR2: SGHVS, FNYEAQ. The CDR3 spans 16 residues. Germline trimming cut 1 base from V and 4 bases from J; bases unmatched to any gene: 7. CDR3 sequence reads: CASSLGAGGNADTQYF. The CDR3 coding sequence is TGTGCCAGCAGCTTAGGGGCGGGAGGAAACGCAGATACGCAGTATTTT.

The chain has TRBV3-1 (or the pseudogene TRBV3-2) and TRBJ2-1; D gene unclear. Germline CDR1 is LGHDT and CDR2 is YNNKEL (reference sequence). The CDR3 consists of 15 residues. V lost 4 bases and J 5 bases, leaving 15 bases between the germline ends. In nucleotides, the CDR3 is TGTGCCAGCAGCCGTCTAGTAAACCCGGACAATGAGCAGTTCTTC. Encoded protein: CASSRLVNPDNEQFF.

V is TRBV11-2 and J is TRBJ2-7; TRBD2 matches at 7 bases. The CDR3 runs 15 residues. The germline V gene has CDR1 SGHAT and CDR2 FQNNGV. The ends lost 2 bases at V and 4 bases at J; junction bases unmatched: 8. The chain's CDR3 is CASSLYSGEVYEQYF. CDR3 in DNA: TGTGCCAGCAGCTTATACAGCGGGGAGGTTTACGAGCAGTACTTC.

The J gene is TRBJ2-1, the V gene TRBV27; D is possibly TRBD1 (6 bases). The CDR3 runs 14 residues. V was trimmed by 7 bases and J by 0 bases, leaving 10 bases between them. The V gene's germline CDR1 is MNHEY and CDR2 SMNVEV (reference sequence). The CDR3 DNA reads TGTGCCAGCACACAGGGAAGCTCCTACAATGAGCAGTTCTTC. Its translation is CASTQGSSYNEQFF.

V is TRBV7-8 and J is TRBJ2-7; 7 bases are a match to TRBD1. Germline CDR1 and CDR2: SGHVS and FQNEAQ. V lost 5 bases, J lost 1 base, and 5 bases stayed unmatched. The length of the CDR3 is 14 residues. CDR3 loop: CASSRGGQSYEQYF. The CDR3 bases are TGTGCCAGCAGCCGAGGGGGACAGTCCTACGAGCAGTACTTC.

This chain uses TRBV9 with TRBJ1-3; 9 bases align to TRBD1. There are 16 residues in the CDR3. CDR1 SGDLS and CDR2 YYNGEE come from the germline V gene. Germline trimming cut 2 bases from V and 7 bases from J; bases unmatched to any gene: 10. The CDR3 sequence: CASSVTDRGSPNTIYF. The CDR3 DNA sequence: TGTGCCAGCAGCGTCACTGACAGGGGGTCCCCGAACACCATATATTTT.

The chain carries TRBV9 and TRBJ2-3; 9 bases are a match to TRBD2. The CDR3 has 15 residues. Unmatched junction bases numbered 6, after V lost 4 bases and J lost 3 bases. Germline V lookup: CDR1 SGDLS, CDR2 YYNGEE. Here the CDR3 reads CASSSSSGSTDTQYF. The CDR3 DNA follows: TGTGCCAGCAGCTCAAGTAGCGGGAGTACAGATACGCAGTATTTT.

The rearrangement links TRBV5-6 to TRBJ2-2, with 14 bases aligning to TRBD2. Unmatched junction bases numbered 8, after V lost 5 bases and J lost 5 bases. This CDR3 region has 17 residues. The germline CDR1 and CDR2 sequences are SGHDT and YYEEEE. The CDR3 region is CASRIGLAGGRTGELFF. The CDR3 DNA sequence: TGTGCCAGCAGGATCGGACTAGCGGGGGGCCGGACCGGGGAGCTGTTTTTT.

This clone was seen just once. V and J are TRBV6-1 and TRBJ1-2; the D is unclear. Trimming removed 1 base from V and 8 bases from J, with 8 bases in between. The CDR3 has 12 amino acids. From germline, CDR1 is MNHNS and CDR2 SASEGT. CDR3: CASSEGRGGYTF. DNA of the CDR3: TGTGCCAGCAGTGAAGGGAGAGGCGGCTACACCTTC.

This chain uses TRBV11-2 with TRBJ2-7; TRBD1 agrees at 9 bases. The germline V gene has CDR1 SGHAT and CDR2 FQNNGV. This CDR3 spans 16 amino acids. Trimming at V came to 6 bases and at J to 3 bases, leaving 12 bases not matched to a gene. CDR3 nucleotides: TGTGCCAGCAGACCAGAACCGGGACAGGGCAACTACGAGCAGTACTTC. Protein sequence: CASRPEPGQGNYEQYF.

The CDR3 coding sequence is TGTGCCAGCAGAGGGACAGGGGGCGCCGGGGAGACCCAGTACTTC. Amino acid sequence: CASRGTGGAGETQYF. The chain has TRBV2 and TRBJ2-5, with 12 positions matching TRBD1. The trim removed 6 bases at V and 5 bases at J, leaving 7 bases unmatched. The CDR3 has 15 residues. In germline, CDR1 is SNHLY, CDR2 FYNNEI. Combining the CDR3 with reference TRBV2 and TRBJ2-5 gives the whole variable domain EPEVTQTPSHQVTQMGQEVILRCVPISNHLYFYWYRQILGQKVEFLVSFYNNEISEKSEIFDDQFSVERPDGSNFTLKIRSTKLEDSAMYFCASRGTGGAGETQYFGPGTRLLVL.

This sequence joins TRBV13 and TRBJ2-7; TRBD1 agrees at 8 bases. Germline lookup yields CDR1 PRHDT and CDR2 FYEKMQ (reference sequence). The CDR3 is 12 amino acids. The V gene end was trimmed by 4 bases and the J gene end by 6 bases; junction bases not matched to a gene: 2. In DNA, the CDR3 is TGTGCCAGCAGCTCGACAGGGGCCGAGCAGTACTTC. This codes for CASSSTGAEQYF.

This chain uses TRBV13 with TRBJ2-2; 7 bases fit TRBD2. CDR3 length: 14 residues. Trimming took 6 bases from V and 2 from J; bases not matched to a gene: 3. Germline V CDR1 and CDR2: PRHDT, FYEKMQ (reference sequence). This CDR3 is CASRLASNTGELFF. The CDR3 DNA reads TGTGCCAGCAGACTAGCGTCTAACACCGGGGAGCTGTTTTTT.

This clone was seen a single time. The gene calls are TRBV28 and TRBJ1-5; maybe TRBD1 (5 bases). This CDR3 has 13 residues. The V end was cut by 11 bases, the J end by 0 bases, with 11 bases between. Germline values: CDR1 MDHEN, CDR2 SYDVKM. The CDR3 region is CAARDYSNQPQHF. CDR3 nucleotide sequence: TGTGCCGCCAGGGATTATAGCAATCAGCCCCAGCATTTT. Full variable domain (remainder filled in from reference TRBV28 and TRBJ1-5): DVKVTQSSRYLVKRTGEKVFLECVQDMDHENMFWYRQDPGLGLRLIYFSYDVKMKEKGDIPEGYSVSREKKERFSLILESASTNQTSMYLCAARDYSNQPQHFGDGTRLSIL.